Listed below are T cell receptor beta chains from one sample, sequenced in a study of graft-versus-host responses after intestinal transplantation. No antigen has been identified for these receptors. The method was immunoSEQ multiplex PCR; TCRdb's version includes in-frame clones alone and lacks a portion of them. The table lists over 100,000 clones, around 94% of them singletons. Sequenced here: unstimulated CD8+ T cells sorted from spleen or lymph node cells, sampled before transplant. The receptors were sampled from a human donor who was the organ donor for an intestinal transplant. The CDR3 runs from the conserved cysteine through the conserved F or W. Fields, in order: J gene, clone size, D gene, V gene, CDR3 DNA, CDR3 protein. A D gene is named only where the DNA matches it firmly. Only part of the rows carry a size: once, few, many, or a class if the clone is expanded.

J: TRBJ2-7
size: NA
D: NA
V: TRBV7-2
DNA: TGTGCCAGCAGCTTAGCGACGGCCTACGAGCAGTACTTC
CDR3: CASSLATAYEQYF

J: TRBJ2-7
size: NA
D: NA
V: TRBV6-1
DNA: TGTGCCAGCAGTGAGAAGGACAGTTTCTCCTACGAGCAGTACTTC
CDR3: CASSEKDSFSYEQYF

J: TRBJ1-2
size: NA
D: NA
V: TRBV6-6
DNA: TGTGCCAGCAGCCTACCGACAGGAAACTATGGCTACACCTTC
CDR3: CASSLPTGNYGYTF

J: TRBJ1-1
size: NA
D: NA
V: TRBV6-1
DNA: TGTGCCAGCAGTGAATATACAGGGGAAGCTTTCTTT
CDR3: CASSEYTGEAFF

J: TRBJ2-5
size: once
D: NA
V: TRBV4-2
DNA: TGTGCCAGCAGCCAGGAAGAGACCCAGTACTTC
CDR3: CASSQEETQYF

J: TRBJ1-2
size: NA
D: NA
V: TRBV5-1
DNA: TGCGCCACCCTGGTCGGGGGGAACTATGGCTACACCTTC
CDR3: CATLVGGNYGYTF

J: TRBJ2-1
size: once
D: NA
V: TRBV15
DNA: TGTGCCACCAGCAGAGCGAGCGGCTCGGCAAGTGAGCAGTTCTTC
CDR3: CATSRASGSASEQFF

J: TRBJ2-7
size: NA
D: TRBD2
V: TRBV19
DNA: TGTGCCAGTAGTATAGTTAGCGGGAGGTACGAGCAGTACTTC
CDR3: CASSIVSGRYEQYF

J: TRBJ2-7
size: NA
D: NA
V: TRBV1
DNA: TGCACCAGCAGCCAAGGGACTAGCGGGAGCGAGCAGTACTTC
CDR3: CTSSQGTSGSEQYF

J: TRBJ2-7
size: NA
D: NA
V: TRBV28
DNA: TGTGCCAGCAGTCCGGACACGCCGCCCTACGAGCAGTACTTC
CDR3: CASSPDTPPYEQYF

J: TRBJ2-3
size: NA
D: TRBD2
V: TRBV10-3
DNA: TGTGCCATCAGTGAGTCGACAGCGGGAGGGCCTGGAGATACGCAGTATTTT
CDR3: CAISESTAGGPGDTQYF

J: TRBJ2-1
size: once
D: TRBD2
V: TRBV29-1
DNA: TGCAGCGTTGAAGATGGGAGAGGCGCGGGAGTGGTTGGCAATGAGCAGTTCTTC
CDR3: CSVEDGRGAGVVGNEQFF

J: TRBJ1-2
size: NA
D: TRBD1
V: TRBV2
DNA: TGTGCCCTGGGACAGGGGAGAGCCTATGGCTACACCTTC
CDR3: CALGQGRAYGYTF

J: TRBJ1-1
size: NA
D: NA
V: TRBV30
DNA: TGTGCCTGGAGTGTGGGCGTAATGAACACTGAAGCTTTCTTT
CDR3: CAWSVGVMNTEAFF

J: TRBJ2-5
size: NA
D: NA
V: TRBV19
DNA: TGTGCCAGTAGTATGGGACACCAAGAGACCCAGTACTTC
CDR3: CASSMGHQETQYF

J: TRBJ2-1
size: NA
D: NA
V: TRBV19
DNA: TGTGCCAGTAGTATGATCAGCGGCTACAATGAGCAGTTCTTC
CDR3: CASSMISGYNEQFF

J: TRBJ2-6
size: NA
D: NA
V: TRBV4-1
DNA: TGCGCCAGCAGCCAAGAAGCAGGAGTCTCTGGGGCCAACGTCCTGACTTTC
CDR3: CASSQEAGVSGANVLTF

J: TRBJ2-2
size: NA
D: TRBD1
V: TRBV2
DNA: TGTGCCAGCAGGGGAGGACAGGGGGCTTCCCGCGACAACACCGGGGAGCTGTTTTTT
CDR3: CASRGGQGASRDNTGELFF

J: TRBJ2-3
size: NA
D: TRBD2
V: TRBV27
DNA: TGTGCCAGCAGCCCCACTAGCGGGAGTGTGGATACGCAGTATTTT
CDR3: CASSPTSGSVDTQYF

J: TRBJ2-1
size: NA
D: TRBD2
V: TRBV2
DNA: TGTGCCAGCAGTGAGGACCGGACTAGCGGGAGTAATGAGCAGTTCTTC
CDR3: CASSEDRTSGSNEQFF

J: TRBJ1-5
size: NA
D: NA
V: TRBV12-5
DNA: TGTGCTAGTGGTTTGGTACTCACGGGGCAGATTAGCAATCAGCCCCAGCATTTT
CDR3: CASGLVLTGQISNQPQHF

J: TRBJ2-2
size: NA
D: NA
V: TRBV6-5
DNA: TGTGCCAGCAGTTACGGGACCGGGGAGCTGTTTTTT
CDR3: CASSYGTGELFF

J: TRBJ2-1
size: NA
D: NA
V: TRBV28
DNA: TGTGCCAGCAGTTTTTTCTCCAATGAGCAGTTCTTC
CDR3: CASSFFSNEQFF

J: TRBJ2-7
size: NA
D: NA
V: TRBV4-1
DNA: TGCGCCAGCAGCCAAGCTGGACATGCCTACGAGCAGTACTTC
CDR3: CASSQAGHAYEQYF

J: TRBJ2-7
size: NA
D: NA
V: TRBV27
DNA: TGTGCCAGCAGCCTAGCCCCCTCCTACGAGCAGTACTTC
CDR3: CASSLAPSYEQYF

J: TRBJ1-5
size: once
D: NA
V: TRBV6-5
DNA: TGTGCCAGCGGCCAAGGTGGTCAGCCCCAGCATTTT
CDR3: CASGQGGQPQHF

J: TRBJ2-6
size: NA
D: NA
V: TRBV12-5
DNA: TGTGCTAGTGGTTTTGGAACAGGGCAGAGCTCTGGGGCCAACGTCCTGACTTTC
CDR3: CASGFGTGQSSGANVLTF

J: TRBJ2-3
size: NA
D: TRBD2
V: TRBV6-5
DNA: TGTGCCAGCAATGGGGGGGGGTTAAGCACAGATACGCAGTATTTT
CDR3: CASNGGGLSTDTQYF

J: TRBJ2-7
size: NA
D: TRBD1
V: TRBV28
DNA: TGTGCCAGCAGAGACGGACAGGTAGGATGGTACGAGCAGTACTTC
CDR3: CASRDGQVGWYEQYF

J: TRBJ2-5
size: NA
D: TRBD2
V: TRBV7-8
DNA: TGTGCCAGCAGCTTATATTCTAGCGGGTCCGGGGAGACCCAGTACTTC
CDR3: CASSLYSSGSGETQYF

J: TRBJ2-7
size: NA
D: NA
V: TRBV6-5
DNA: TGTGCCAGCAGTTACACAGCCACCACATACGAGCAGTACTTC
CDR3: CASSYTATTYEQYF

J: TRBJ2-1
size: few
D: NA
V: TRBV7-2
DNA: TGTGCCAGCAGCTTAGGGGGCTATGAGCAGTTCTTC
CDR3: CASSLGGYEQFF

J: TRBJ2-7
size: once
D: NA
V: TRBV5-6
DNA: TGTGCCAGCAGTTCGGGGACCGGGACGGACCCCTACGAGCAGTACTTC
CDR3: CASSSGTGTDPYEQYF

J: TRBJ2-5
size: once
D: TRBD2
V: TRBV10-2
DNA: TGCGCCAGCAGTTTACTAGCGGGAGAGACCCAGTACTTC
CDR3: CASSLLAGETQYF

J: TRBJ2-7
size: NA
D: TRBD1
V: TRBV5-1
DNA: TGCGCCAGCAGCTTGGCCTCTGGGACAGGGAGATACGAGCAGTACTTC
CDR3: CASSLASGTGRYEQYF

J: TRBJ2-7
size: NA
D: NA
V: TRBV28
DNA: TGTGCCAGCGACAGTTCGAGATCCTACGAGCAGTACTTC
CDR3: CASDSSRSYEQYF

J: TRBJ1-1
size: NA
D: NA
V: TRBV4-2
DNA: TGTGCCAGCAGCCAAGATTTAGGGGCACGAGCTTTCTTT
CDR3: CASSQDLGARAFF

J: TRBJ1-2
size: NA
D: NA
V: TRBV19
DNA: TGTGCCAGTAGTATAGGCCTGAGGGGCCCACTCTATGGCTACACCTTC
CDR3: CASSIGLRGPLYGYTF

J: TRBJ2-1
size: NA
D: NA
V: TRBV12-5
DNA: TGTGCTAGTGGTTTGGGGGCCTACAATGAGCAGTTCTTC
CDR3: CASGLGAYNEQFF

J: TRBJ2-3
size: NA
D: TRBD2
V: TRBV29-1
DNA: TGCAGCGTTGAACTGGGACTAGCGGGAGAAACAGATACGCAGTATTTT
CDR3: CSVELGLAGETDTQYF

J: TRBJ2-1
size: NA
D: NA
V: TRBV7-2
DNA: TGTGCCAGCAGCTTACGGGACCGAACGTTTGATGAGCAGTTCTTC
CDR3: CASSLRDRTFDEQFF

J: TRBJ2-3
size: NA
D: NA
V: TRBV7-2
DNA: TGTGCCAGCAGTATTACTATAATAGCGGCCTACACAGATACGCAGTATTTT
CDR3: CASSITIIAAYTDTQYF